The 24 T cell receptor beta chains below were found in one sample sequenced in a study of blood T cell repertoires in COVID-19. This table comes from immunoSEQ multiplex PCR, and its TCRdb copy is limited to in-frame clones, with some not included. Of roughly 150,000 clones listed, around four fifths are singletons. Source material: peripheral blood. The receptors derive from a woman of 80 years or more with COVID-19, enrolled during active disease.

This chain links TRBV6-1 with TRBJ1-3; D ambiguous. With 0 bases removed from V and 4 bases from J, the gap between germline ends came to 16 bases. The CDR3 runs to 17 residues. The V gene's germline CDR1 is MNHNS and CDR2 SASEGT. CDR3 bases: TGTGCCAGCAGTGAAGCAACGCGTAGAGTCCCAGGAAACACCATATATTTT. Amino acids: CASSEATRRVPGNTIYF.

This clone was counted only a few times. The chain combines TRBV20-1 with TRBJ2-7; possibly TRBD2 for D (5 bases). CDR1 is DFQATT, CDR2 SNEGSKA, per germline (reference sequence). This CDR3 has 11 residues. V shed 6 bases and J shed 7 bases, with 13 bases lying between them. CDR3: CSAQSGFEQYF. Here the CDR3 DNA reads TGCAGTGCCCAGTCGGGGTTTGAGCAGTACTTC.

CDR3 coding DNA: TGTGCCACCAGCAGAGAGAGGGGACTAGCGGGGTACCAAGAGACCCAGTACTTC. This translates into CATSRERGLAGYQETQYF. The V and J genes are TRBV15 and TRBJ2-5, with TRBD2 identical over 13 bases. Germline V lookup: CDR1 LNHNV, CDR2 YYDKDF (reference sequence). Trimming at V came to 0 bases and at J to 0 bases, leaving 4 bases not matched to a gene. This CDR3 region has 18 residues.

The CDR3, as DNA: TGTGCCAGCAGCCAAGATCCCTCCTTCACCGGGGAGCTGTTTTTT. It specifies CASSQDPSFTGELFF. This chain links TRBV3-1 (or the pseudogene TRBV3-2) with TRBJ2-2, with D unresolved. V was pared by 0 bases and J by 4 bases, with 9 bases between. Germline lookup yields CDR1 LGHDT and CDR2 YNNKEL (reference sequence). The CDR3 loop spans 15 amino acids.

This chain joins TRBV5-1 and TRBJ1-1; possibly TRBD1 for D (5 bases). The germline CDR1 and CDR2 sequences are SGHRS and YFSETQ. Trimming took off 5 bases at V and 6 bases at J, with 11 bases between the two ends. This CDR3 spans 12 amino acids. CDR3: CASRKEGPEAFF. For the CDR3, the DNA is TGCGCCAGCAGAAAGGAGGGGCCTGAAGCTTTCTTT.

The J gene is TRBJ1-6, the V gene TRBV24-1; D unclear. Trimming stripped 2 bases from V and 0 bases from J, with 7 bases between. This CDR3 spans 16 amino acids. The germline gives CDR1 KGHDR, CDR2 SFDVKD. The DNA of the CDR3 is TGTGCCACCAGTGATTCCTGTAGCTCCTATAATTCACCCCTCCACTTT. This encodes CATSDSCSSYNSPLHF.

As regards this clone: Compared with germline, one end of the junction differs, possibly owing to a read error. This chain connects TRBV3-1 (or the pseudogene TRBV3-2) to TRBJ2-2, with a possible D match to TRBD2 (5 bases). The germline gives CDR1 LGHDT, CDR2 YNNKEL (reference sequence). The CDR3 has 11 amino acids. CDR3 sequence: CASSQARELFF. For the CDR3, the DNA is TGTGCCAGCAGCCAAGCACGGGAACTGTTTTTT.

This clone was observed once. The genes are TRBV6-5 and TRBJ1-3; D unclear. CDR1 is MNHEY, CDR2 SVGAGI, per germline. The CDR3 sequence is 12 residues long. V lost 6 bases and J 7 bases, leaving 10 bases between the germline ends. The CDR3 DNA reads as TGTGCCAGCAGGGCGGGCGTCAACACCATATATTTT. This gives the protein CASRAGVNTIYF.

The chain joins TRBV5-1 to TRBJ2-3, with unresolved D. V lost 0 bases to trimming and J lost 5 bases, with 7 bases between them. Germline CDR1 reads SGHRS; CDR2 reads YFSETQ. The CDR3 runs to 13 residues. CDR3 sequence: CASSLAELDTQYF. The CDR3 DNA reads as TGCGCCAGCAGCTTGGCCGAGTTAGATACGCAGTATTTT.

This clone was detected a few times. The chain uses TRBV29-1 and TRBJ2-1; possible D gene TRBD2, 6 bases. The CDR3 is made up of 14 amino acids. Germline CDR1 and CDR2: SQVTM and ANQGSEA. V was cut by 3 bases and J by 0 bases, with 9 bases left in between. CDR3 protein: CSVEGGSSYNEQFF. CDR3 coding DNA: TGCAGCGTTGAGGGGGGAAGCTCCTACAATGAGCAGTTCTTC.

J is TRBJ1-1 and V is TRBV29-1; 9 bases are a match to TRBD1. Trimming at V came to 7 bases and at J to 0 bases, leaving 3 bases not matched to a gene. CDR1 SQVTM and CDR2 ANQGSEA come from the germline V gene. This CDR3 is 13 amino acids long. Here the CDR3 DNA reads TGCAGCGGGACAGGGGACGTGAACACTGAAGCTTTCTTT. Protein product: CSGTGDVNTEAFF. Full variable domain (remainder filled in from reference TRBV29-1 and TRBJ1-1): SAVISQKPSRDICQRGTSLTIQCQVDSQVTMMFWYRQQPGQSLTLIATANQGSEATYESGFVIDKFPISRPNLTFSTLTVSNMSPEDSSIYLCSGTGDVNTEAFFGQGTRLTVV.

J is TRBJ1-2 and V is TRBV7-3; TRBD1 aligns across 10 bases. Per germline, CDR1 SGHTA and CDR2 FQGTGA. The junction had 5 bases not matched to a gene; V was cut back by 8 bases and J by 8 bases. This CDR3 is 12 amino acids long. CDR3: CASGDRGEGYTF. The CDR3 nucleotides are TGTGCCAGCGGGGACAGGGGTGAAGGCTACACCTTC.

The chain links TRBV6-6 to TRBJ1-1; 7 nucleotides agree with TRBD1. CDR1 and CDR2 from the germline V gene are MNHNY and SVGAGI (reference sequence). J gave up 8 bases and V 2 bases, and 11 bases lay outside the gene matches. The CDR3 spans 15 residues. DNA of the CDR3: TGTGCCAGCAGTTACCCGGCCGGGACAGCTTACGAAGCTTTCTTT. This translates into CASSYPAGTAYEAFF.

The chain recombines TRBV2 with TRBJ1-1; D gene unclear. The CDR3 is 11 residues long. Germline V gene sequence: CDR1 SNHLY, CDR2 FYNNEI. Trimming left V 4 bases short and J 6 bases short, with 6 bases between. The CDR3 is CASSGASEAFF. The CDR3 DNA sequence: TGTGCCAGCAGTGGGGCTTCTGAAGCTTTCTTT. Variable domain in full (rest from reference TRBV2 and TRBJ1-1): EPEVTQTPSHQVTQMGQEVILRCVPISNHLYFYWYRQILGQKVEFLVSFYNNEISEKSEIFDDQFSVERPDGSNFTLKIRSTKLEDSAMYFCASSGASEAFFGQGTRLTVV.

The chain uses TRBV5-1 and TRBJ2-7; 9 positions agree with TRBD1. CDR1 is SGHRS, CDR2 YFSETQ, per germline. There are 13 residues in the CDR3. With V trimmed by 6 bases and J by 6 bases, 7 bases remained unmatched. In DNA, the CDR3 is TGCGCCAGCAACCGGGACAGGGCAAGCGAGCAGTACTTC. Translating it yields CASNRDRASEQYF.

With respect to this clone: Sequence at one end of the junction differs from germline and may be a read error. This chain links TRBV2 with TRBJ2-5; 9 bases are a match to TRBD1. The germline gives CDR1 SNHLY, CDR2 FYNNEI. The CDR3 is 14 amino acids. The CDR3 DNA sequence: TGTGCCAGCCACCTCGGGACAGGGTTTCTAATTTCCGACTTC. It yields the protein CASHLGTGFLISDF.

The V and J genes are TRBV5-1 and TRBJ1-2, with TRBD1 matching 7 bases. This CDR3 comprises 17 residues. CDR1 and CDR2 (germline): SGHRS, YFSETQ. The V gene end was trimmed by 1 base and the J gene end by 3 bases; junction bases not matched to a gene: 12. The CDR3 sequence is CASSLLSGDSSDYGYTF. CDR3 nucleotide sequence: TGCGCCAGCAGCTTGTTATCCGGGGACAGTAGTGACTATGGCTACACCTTC.

The chain links TRBV6-5 to TRBJ1-3; perhaps TRBD1 as D (6 bases). The CDR3 contains 14 residues. The germline V gene encodes CDR1 MNHEY and CDR2 SVGAGI. V was cut by 7 bases and J by 0 bases, with 10 bases left in between. CDR3 coding DNA: TGTGCCAGCAATTCGGACAGCTCTGGAAACACCATATATTTT. It specifies CASNSDSSGNTIYF.

The genes are TRBV9 and TRBJ2-3, with TRBD2 as a possible D gene (7 bases). With 3 bases removed from V and 4 bases from J, the gap between germline ends came to 15 bases. The CDR3 sequence is 15 residues long. The germline CDR1 and CDR2 sequences are SGDLS and YYNGEE. The CDR3 sequence: CASSAGGGASDTQYF. The CDR3 bases are TGTGCCAGCAGCGCCGGAGGGGGGGCCTCAGATACGCAGTATTTT.

The CDR3 is CASSGTIGGGYTF. CDR3 nucleotides: TGCGCCAGCAGCGGAACGATTGGCGGTGGCTACACCTTC. V and J are TRBV5-1 and TRBJ1-2; D gene uncertain. The length of the CDR3 is 13 residues. Germline lookup yields CDR1 SGHRS and CDR2 YFSETQ. V lost 4 bases, J lost 7 bases, and 14 bases lay in between.

Here the CDR3 reads CASSRDRGMYEQYF. CDR3 bases: TGTGCCAGCAGCCGGGACAGGGGGATGTACGAGCAGTACTTC. The chain links TRBV2 to TRBJ2-7; 11 bases align to TRBD1. Per germline, CDR1 SNHLY and CDR2 FYNNEI. Trimming at V came to 6 bases and at J to 4 bases, leaving 5 bases not matched to a gene. The CDR3 consists of 14 residues.

The chain carries TRBV20-1 and TRBJ2-1; D might be TRBD1 (6 bases). The CDR3 totals 11 residues. Trimming took off 5 bases at V and 5 bases at J, with 7 bases between the two ends. Germline CDR1 and CDR2: DFQATT and SNEGSKA (reference sequence). CDR3 region: CSARQDNEQFF. The CDR3 bases are TGCAGTGCTCGACAGGACAATGAGCAGTTCTTC.

This clone was picked up a small number of times. The chain has TRBV4-2 and TRBJ1-5, with no clear D. Between the trimmed V and J ends, which lost 6 bases and 10 bases, there was a span of 19 bases. This CDR3 region has 14 residues. Per germline, CDR1 LGHNA and CDR2 YNFKEQ. As DNA, the CDR3 is TGTGCCAGCAGTCAGAAAGGTTGGCAGGAACCCCAGCATTTT. Translating gives CASSQKGWQEPQHF.

The J gene is TRBJ1-5, the V gene TRBV2; 9 nucleotides align to TRBD1. Germline assignment: CDR1 SNHLY and CDR2 FYNNEI. This CDR3 spans 14 amino acids. With 8 bases clipped from V and 4 bases from J, the junction kept 6 bases outside the gene matches. CDR3 in DNA: TGTGCCAGCTGTCCCGGGACAGGGAATCAGCCCCAGCATTTT. Protein product: CASCPGTGNQPQHF.